This T cell receptor beta chain was sequenced in a study of T cells in Graves' hyperthyroidism and ophthalmopathy. Study results and caveats: Ophthalmopathy cases were set apart from stable hyperthyroidism by a 13 V-J model.

This clonotype was seen a handful of times. Its antigen is unknown. Patients aged 18 to 65 had newly diagnosed hyperthyroidism that had lasted under 2 months. Investigators excluded patients with uncontrolled infection, other autoimmune disease, pregnancy or lactation. Amplification of TCR beta CDR3 regions used RNA as the template. The HTBI primer set was used in a first-round RT-PCR of the TCR CDR3. TCRdb processed the multiplex PCR reads anew with MiXCR; each CDR3 protein has one entry. The table records roughly 580,000 distinct CDR3 sequences, around 14% of them present only once. What was sequenced was blood. The source is a young woman with Graves' hyperthyroidism that later progressed to Graves' ophthalmopathy.

In nucleotides, the CDR3 is TGCAGCGTTGAAGATACGACTACACCCTACGAGCAGTACTTC. It codes for CSVEDTTTPYEQYF. The chain couples TRBV29-1 to TRBJ2-7; a possible D gene is TRBD2 (5 bases). The V gene lost 0 bases and the J gene lost 2 bases, with 11 bases spanning the gap. Germline V gene lookup returns CDR1 SQVTM and CDR2 ANQGSEA. This CDR3 has 14 residues.